This entry describes one TCR beta chain. As yet, its antigen is unknown. Profiling relied on immunoSEQ multiplex PCR, and the TCRdb table lists in-frame clones only, not all of them. The table lists some 680,000 clones, approximately 73% of them singletons. These data belong to a study of shared clonotypes between healthy human individuals. Notes on the study in general: The study found about 5% of naive CD4 clonotypes shared across several donors. Estimated richness values were generally larger in naive subsets than in memory subsets. Only a few donors were included, so the genetic and exposure-history diversity represented was limited.

Donation came from healthy HIV-negative adults that had no recent acute infections or vaccinations. V lost 6 bases and J lost 0; bases outside the gene matches: 6. Germline assignment: CDR1 MNHNS and CDR2 SASEGT. The CDR3 is 15 residues long. The sequencing sample was made of memory CD4+ T cells sorted from blood. Indicated subset: CD45RA-negative fraction. The chain combines TRBV6-1 with TRBJ2-7; 9 nucleotides agree with TRBD1. This TCR was sampled from a woman in her 30s in good health. The CDR3 DNA reads TGTGCCAGCAGGGACGGGACAGGGAGCTCCTACGAGCAGTACTTC. Its protein product is CASRDGTGSSYEQYF.